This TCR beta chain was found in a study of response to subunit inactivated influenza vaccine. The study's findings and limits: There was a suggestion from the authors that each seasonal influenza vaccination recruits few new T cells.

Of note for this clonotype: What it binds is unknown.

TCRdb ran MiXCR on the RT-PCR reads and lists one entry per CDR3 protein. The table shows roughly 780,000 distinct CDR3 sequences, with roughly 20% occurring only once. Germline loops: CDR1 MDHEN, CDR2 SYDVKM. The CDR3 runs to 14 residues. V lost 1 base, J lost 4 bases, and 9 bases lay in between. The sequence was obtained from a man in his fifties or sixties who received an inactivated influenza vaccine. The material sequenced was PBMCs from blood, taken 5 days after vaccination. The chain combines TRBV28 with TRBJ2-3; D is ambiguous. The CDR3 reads CASSLSLGADTQYF. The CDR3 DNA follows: TGTGCCAGCAGTTTATCTCTGGGTGCAGATACGCAGTATTTT.